This is a list of T cell receptor beta chains from one sample in a study of cytomegalovirus exposure and HLA in healthy donors. Libraries were prepared by immunoSEQ multiplex PCR; TCRdb keeps only in-frame clonotypes and omits some of them. The sample gives 95,000 to 100,000 clones, roughly 80% of which show up once; approximately 3.5% is in the top ten. Sequenced sample: PBMCs. These receptors all stem from a man between 40 and 49 years old in good health and CMV-seronegative. Each CDR3 is given without its conserved first and last residue. Rows give clone size only sometimes, using once, few, many, or a class for an expanded clone.

length	V	size	CDR3
14	TRBV5-6	once	ASRGSGRGSLNEQF
10	TRBV30	NA	AWTRGGTEAF
12	TRBV27	few	ASRPPGSVETQY
14	TRBV27	NA	ASSLLGRGENTEAF
14	TRBV30	NA	AWKDRNFANTGELF
12	TRBV15	NA	ATSRRESTGELF
13	TRBV6-1	NA	ASSATGGPSYEQY
12	TRBV13	NA	ASSFNPGGHGYT
12	TRBV15	few	ATSRGTDSYEQY
11	TRBV27	NA	ASSFDRDQPQH
10	TRBV2	NA	ASSAQNYEQY
11	TRBV19	NA	ASSRTGQETQY
12	TRBV13	NA	ASSLVIRGTEAF
14	TRBV5-4	NA	ASSLWAVLAKNIQY
13	TRBV6-5	NA	ASSLAGPRAGEQY
11	TRBV5-4	NA	ASSLGRNQPQH
12	TRBV5-1	NA	ASSPPGGGETQY
12	TRBV4-2	NA	ASSQTRDSHEQY
14	TRBV2	NA	ASRTQLAAMNTEAF
11	TRBV29-1	NA	SVAGEEGSIQY
14	TRBV15	few	ATSRDRAGGSYGYT
12	TRBV25-1	NA	ASSDPTEPYEQY
12	TRBV10-3	NA	AISGPTGGNEQF
16	TRBV4-2	NA	ASSQEFGQGGGTEKLF
13	TRBV4-1	NA	ASSQEAGLAGQQF
13	TRBV21-1	few	ASALGHSNTGELF
15	TRBV7-9	NA	ASSPNRDRGASTEAF
11	TRBV11-2	once	ASSPNFVNEQF
12	TRBV28	NA	ASRPTGGVREQY
10	TRBV5-1	NA	ASSLQSHEQY